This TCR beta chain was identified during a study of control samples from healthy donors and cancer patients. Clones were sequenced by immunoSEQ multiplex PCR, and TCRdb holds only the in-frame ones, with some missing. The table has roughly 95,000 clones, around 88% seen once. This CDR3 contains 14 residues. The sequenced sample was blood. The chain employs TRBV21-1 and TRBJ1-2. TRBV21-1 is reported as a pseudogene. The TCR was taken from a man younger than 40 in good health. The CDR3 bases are TGTGCCAGCAGCAAATATTCGATAGGGGACGGCTACACCTTC. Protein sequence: CASSKYSIGDGYTF.